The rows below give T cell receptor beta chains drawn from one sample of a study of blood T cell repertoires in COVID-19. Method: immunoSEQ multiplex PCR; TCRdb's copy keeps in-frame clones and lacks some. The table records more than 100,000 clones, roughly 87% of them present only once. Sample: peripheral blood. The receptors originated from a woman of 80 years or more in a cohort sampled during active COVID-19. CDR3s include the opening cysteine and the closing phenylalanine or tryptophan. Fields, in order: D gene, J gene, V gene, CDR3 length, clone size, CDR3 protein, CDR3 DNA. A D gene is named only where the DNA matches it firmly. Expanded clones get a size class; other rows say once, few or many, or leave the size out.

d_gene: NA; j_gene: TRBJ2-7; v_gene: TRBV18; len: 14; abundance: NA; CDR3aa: CASSPQDTNGEQYF; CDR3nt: TGTGCCAGCTCACCACAGGACACCAATGGGGAGCAGTACTTC
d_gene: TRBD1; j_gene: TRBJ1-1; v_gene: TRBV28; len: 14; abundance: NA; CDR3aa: CASRIGGSSTEAFF; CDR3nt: TGTGCCAGCAGGATAGGGGGCTCGAGCACTGAAGCTTTCTTT
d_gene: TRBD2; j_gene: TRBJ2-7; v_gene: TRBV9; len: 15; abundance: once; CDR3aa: CASSVRTGGPYEQYF; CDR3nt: TGTGCCAGCAGCGTAAGGACGGGAGGGCCCTACGAGCAGTACTTC
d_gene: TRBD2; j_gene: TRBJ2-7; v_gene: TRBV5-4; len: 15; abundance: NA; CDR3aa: CASSLEAGGLYEQYF; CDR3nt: TGTGCCAGCAGCTTGGAAGCGGGGGGCCTCTACGAGCAGTACTTC
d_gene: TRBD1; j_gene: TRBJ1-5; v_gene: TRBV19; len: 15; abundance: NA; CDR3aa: CASRRSGQDHQPQHF; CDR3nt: TGTGCCAGTAGGAGGAGTGGACAGGACCATCAGCCCCAGCATTTT
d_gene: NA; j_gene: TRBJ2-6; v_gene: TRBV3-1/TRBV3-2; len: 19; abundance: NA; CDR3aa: CASSHYRAQTHSGANVLTF; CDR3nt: TGTGCCAGCAGCCACTACAGGGCCCAGACTCACTCTGGGGCCAACGTCCTGACTTTC
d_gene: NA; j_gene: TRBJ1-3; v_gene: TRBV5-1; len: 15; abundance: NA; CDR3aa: CASSLGAAGTNTIYF; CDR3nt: TGCGCCAGCAGCTTGGGGGCCGCGGGGACGAACACCATATATTTT
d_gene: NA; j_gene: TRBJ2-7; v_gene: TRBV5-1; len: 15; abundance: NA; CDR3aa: CASSVGGTDSYEQYF; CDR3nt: TGCGCCAGCAGCGTGGGCGGGACAGACTCCTACGAGCAGTACTTC
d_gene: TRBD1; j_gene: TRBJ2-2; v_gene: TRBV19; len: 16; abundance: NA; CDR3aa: CASSTQGTLYTGELFF; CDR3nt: TGTGCCAGTAGTACACAGGGGACCCTCTACACCGGGGAGCTGTTTTTT
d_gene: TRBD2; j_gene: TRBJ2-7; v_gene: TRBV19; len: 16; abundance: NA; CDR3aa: CASSIASASGLYEQYF; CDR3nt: TGTGCCAGTAGTATAGCGTCGGCTAGCGGGTTGTACGAGCAGTACTTC
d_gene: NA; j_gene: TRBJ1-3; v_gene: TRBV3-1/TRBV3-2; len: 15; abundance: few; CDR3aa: CASTWGGFPGDTIYF; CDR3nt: TGTGCCAGCACATGGGGGGGCTTCCCCGGGGACACCATATATTTT
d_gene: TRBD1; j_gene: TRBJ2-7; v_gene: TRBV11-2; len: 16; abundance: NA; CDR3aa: CASSLNRQGDSYEQYF; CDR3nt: TGTGCCAGCAGCTTAAACCGACAGGGGGACTCATACGAGCAGTACTTC
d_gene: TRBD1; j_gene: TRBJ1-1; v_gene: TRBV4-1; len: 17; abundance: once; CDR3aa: CASSPRQGIMKNTEAFF; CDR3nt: TGCGCCAGCAGCCCTCGACAGGGAATAATGAAGAACACTGAAGCTTTCTTT
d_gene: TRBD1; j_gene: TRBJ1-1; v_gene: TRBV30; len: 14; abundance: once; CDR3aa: CAWRWSEGATEAFF; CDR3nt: TGTGCCTGGAGGTGGAGCGAGGGGGCAACTGAAGCTTTCTTT
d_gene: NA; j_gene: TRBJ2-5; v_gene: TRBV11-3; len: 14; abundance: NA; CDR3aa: CASSPDSGGETQYF; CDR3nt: TGTGCCAGCAGCCCGGACTCCGGGGGAGAGACCCAGTACTTC
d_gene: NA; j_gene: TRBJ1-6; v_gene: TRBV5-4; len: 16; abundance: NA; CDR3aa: CASSPGKVRGNSPLHF; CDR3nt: TGTGCCAGCAGCCCGGGGAAGGTTCGAGGGAATTCACCCCTCCACTTT
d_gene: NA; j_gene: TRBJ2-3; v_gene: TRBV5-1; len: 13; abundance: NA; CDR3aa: CASRDSYTDTQYF; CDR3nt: TGCGCCAGCCGGGACTCCTACACAGATACGCAGTATTTT
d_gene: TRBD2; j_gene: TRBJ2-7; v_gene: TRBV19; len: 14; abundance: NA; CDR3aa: CASSRSGRAYEQYF; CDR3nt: TGTGCCAGTAGTCGTAGCGGGAGGGCGTACGAGCAGTACTTC
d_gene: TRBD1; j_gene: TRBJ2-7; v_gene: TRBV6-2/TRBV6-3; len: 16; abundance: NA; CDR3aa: CASSYLSYDREYEQYF; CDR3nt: TGTGCCAGCAGTTACTTATCTTACGACAGGGAATACGAGCAGTACTTC
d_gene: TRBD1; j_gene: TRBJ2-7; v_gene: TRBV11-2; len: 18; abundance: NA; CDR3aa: CASSLDFSRGRRSYEQYF; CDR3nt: TGTGCCAGCAGCTTAGATTTTTCCAGGGGGCGCCGGTCCTACGAGCAGTACTTC
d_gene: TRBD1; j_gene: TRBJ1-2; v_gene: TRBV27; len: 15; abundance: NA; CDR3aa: CASSAHPGQGYGYTF; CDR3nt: TGTGCCAGCAGTGCCCACCCGGGACAGGGGTATGGCTACACCTTC
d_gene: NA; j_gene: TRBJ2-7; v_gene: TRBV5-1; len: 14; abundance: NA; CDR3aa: CASSLLVGGYEQYF; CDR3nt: TGCGCCAGCAGCTTGTTGGTAGGCGGCTACGAGCAGTACTTC
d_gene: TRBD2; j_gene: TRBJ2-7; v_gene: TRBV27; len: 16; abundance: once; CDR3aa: CASSSDRTSGAYEQYF; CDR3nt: TGTGCCAGCAGTTCCGACCGGACTAGCGGAGCCTACGAGCAGTACTTC
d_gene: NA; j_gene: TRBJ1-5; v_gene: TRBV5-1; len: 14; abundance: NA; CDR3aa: CASSLTGGGQPQHF; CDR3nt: TGCGCCAGCAGCTTGACTGGGGGCGGGCAGCCCCAGCATTTT
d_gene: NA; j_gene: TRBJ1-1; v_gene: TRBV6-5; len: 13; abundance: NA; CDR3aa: CASSYFSGTEAFF; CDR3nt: TGTGCCAGCAGTTACTTCTCCGGCACTGAAGCTTTCTTT
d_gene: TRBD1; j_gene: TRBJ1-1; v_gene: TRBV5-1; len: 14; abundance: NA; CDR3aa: CASSVTGVISEAFF; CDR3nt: TGCGCCAGCAGCGTAACAGGGGTTATCTCTGAAGCTTTCTTT
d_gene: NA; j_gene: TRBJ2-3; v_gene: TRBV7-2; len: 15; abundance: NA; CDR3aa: CASSLAYLSTDTQYF; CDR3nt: TGTGCCAGCAGCCTAGCGTATTTAAGCACAGATACGCAGTATTTT
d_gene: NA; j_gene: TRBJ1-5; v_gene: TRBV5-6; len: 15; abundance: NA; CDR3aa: CASSIRQYSNQPQHF; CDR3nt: TGTGCCAGCAGCATCAGACAATATAGCAATCAGCCCCAGCATTTT
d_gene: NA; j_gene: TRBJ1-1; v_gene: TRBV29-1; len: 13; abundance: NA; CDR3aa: CSVVQGTNTEAFF; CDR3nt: TGCAGCGTTGTGCAGGGAACGAACACTGAAGCTTTCTTT
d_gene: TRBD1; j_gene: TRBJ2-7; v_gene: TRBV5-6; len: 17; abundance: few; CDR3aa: CASSLLGSRQGNYEQYF; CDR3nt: TGTGCCAGCAGCTTGTTGGGATCCCGACAGGGCAACTACGAGCAGTACTTC
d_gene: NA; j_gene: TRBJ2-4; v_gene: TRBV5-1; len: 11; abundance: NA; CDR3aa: CASSSNGIQYF; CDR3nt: TGCGCCAGCAGCAGTAACGGCATTCAGTACTTC
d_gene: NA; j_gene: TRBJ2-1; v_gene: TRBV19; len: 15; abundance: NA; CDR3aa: CASNQGQFSYNEQFF; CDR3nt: TGTGCCAGTAATCAAGGACAGTTCTCCTACAATGAGCAGTTCTTC
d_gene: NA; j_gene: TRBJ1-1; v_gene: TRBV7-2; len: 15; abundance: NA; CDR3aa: CASSFIHISNTEAFF; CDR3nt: TGTGCCAGCAGCTTCATTCACATTTCGAACACTGAAGCTTTCTTT
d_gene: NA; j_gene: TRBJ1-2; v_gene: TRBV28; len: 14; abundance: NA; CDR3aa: CASSFLQGIYGYTF; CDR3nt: TGTGCCAGCAGTTTTCTCCAGGGAATCTATGGCTACACCTTC
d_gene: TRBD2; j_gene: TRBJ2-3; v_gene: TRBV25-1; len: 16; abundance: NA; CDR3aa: CASSEVEGGWTDTQYF; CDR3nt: TGTGCCAGCAGTGAAGTGGAGGGAGGGTGGACAGATACGCAGTATTTT
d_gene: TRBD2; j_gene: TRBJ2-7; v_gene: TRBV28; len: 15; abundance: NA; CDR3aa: CASSTSGGNIGEQYF; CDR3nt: TGTGCCAGCAGTACTAGCGGGGGGAACATAGGCGAGCAGTACTTC
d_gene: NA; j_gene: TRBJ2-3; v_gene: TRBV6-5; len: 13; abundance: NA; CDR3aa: CASISSSTDTQYF; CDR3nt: TGTGCCAGCATAAGCTCCAGCACAGATACGCAGTATTTT
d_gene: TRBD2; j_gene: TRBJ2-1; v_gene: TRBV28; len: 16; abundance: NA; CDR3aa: CASTFSGGSSYNEQFF; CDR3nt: TGTGCCAGCACCTTTAGCGGGGGGAGCTCCTACAATGAGCAGTTCTTC
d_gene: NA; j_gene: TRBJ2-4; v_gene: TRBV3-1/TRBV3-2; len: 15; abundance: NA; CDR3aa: CASSSENLAKNIQYF; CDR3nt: TGTGCCAGCAGCAGTGAGAATCTAGCCAAAAACATTCAGTACTTC
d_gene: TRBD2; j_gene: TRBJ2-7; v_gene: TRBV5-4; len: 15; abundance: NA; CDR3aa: CASSNRTSGSYEQYF; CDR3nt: TGTGCCAGCAGCAATCGGACTAGCGGGAGTTACGAGCAGTACTTC
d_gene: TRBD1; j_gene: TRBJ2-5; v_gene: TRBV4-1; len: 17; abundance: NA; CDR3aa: CASSQARTGGVQETQYF; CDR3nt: TGCGCCAGCAGCCAAGCGAGGACAGGGGGCGTACAAGAGACCCAGTACTTC
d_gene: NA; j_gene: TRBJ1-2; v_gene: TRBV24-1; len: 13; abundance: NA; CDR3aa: CATSDMESNGYTF; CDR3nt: TGTGCCACCAGTGATATGGAGTCGAATGGCTACACCTTC
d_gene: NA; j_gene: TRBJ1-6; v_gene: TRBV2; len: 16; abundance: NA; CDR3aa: CASSTTRGKNNSPLHF; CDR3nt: TGTGCCAGCAGTACTACCAGAGGGAAGAATAATTCACCCCTCCACTTT
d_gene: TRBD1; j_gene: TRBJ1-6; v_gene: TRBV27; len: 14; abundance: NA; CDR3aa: CASTTDRLRSPLHF; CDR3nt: TGTGCCAGCACCACGGACAGGTTAAGATCACCCCTCCACTTT
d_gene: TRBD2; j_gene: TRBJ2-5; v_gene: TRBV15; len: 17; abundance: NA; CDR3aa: CATSRDPGTSPQETQYF; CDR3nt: TGTGCCACCAGCAGAGATCCCGGGACTAGCCCACAAGAGACCCAGTACTTC
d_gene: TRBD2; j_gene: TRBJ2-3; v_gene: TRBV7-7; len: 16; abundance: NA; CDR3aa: CASSLGVAGATDTQYF; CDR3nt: TGTGCTAGCAGCTTGGGTGTAGCGGGGGCCACAGATACGCAGTATTTT
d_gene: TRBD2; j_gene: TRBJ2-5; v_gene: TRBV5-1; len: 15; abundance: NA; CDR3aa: CASSPPNSGIETQYF; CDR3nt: TGCGCCAGCAGCCCACCCAATAGCGGGATAGAGACCCAGTACTTC
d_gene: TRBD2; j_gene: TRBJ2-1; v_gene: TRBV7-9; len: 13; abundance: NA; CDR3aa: CASMPSGGNEQFF; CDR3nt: TGTGCCAGCATGCCTAGCGGTGGGAATGAGCAGTTCTTC
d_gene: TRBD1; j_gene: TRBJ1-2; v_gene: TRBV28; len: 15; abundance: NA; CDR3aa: CASSWSGQGFYGYTF; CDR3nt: TGTGCCAGCAGTTGGTCGGGACAGGGATTCTATGGCTACACCTTC
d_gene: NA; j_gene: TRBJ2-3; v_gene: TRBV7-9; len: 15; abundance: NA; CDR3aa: CASSPDISLTDTQYF; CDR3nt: TGTGCCAGCAGCCCTGACATATCCCTGACAGATACGCAGTATTTT
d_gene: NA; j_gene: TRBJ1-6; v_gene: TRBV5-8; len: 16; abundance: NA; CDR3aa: CASSLRLGGGNSPLHF; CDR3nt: TGTGCCAGCAGCTTAAGGTTAGGTGGAGGGAATTCACCCCTCCACTTT
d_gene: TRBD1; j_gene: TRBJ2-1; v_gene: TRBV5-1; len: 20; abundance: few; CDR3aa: CASSLAGQGTAGRLYNEQFF; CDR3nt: TGCGCCAGCAGCTTGGCTGGACAGGGGACGGCGGGACGACTGTACAATGAGCAGTTCTTC
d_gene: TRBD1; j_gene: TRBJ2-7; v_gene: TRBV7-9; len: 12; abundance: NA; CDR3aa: CASSRDRSEQYF; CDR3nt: TGTGCCAGCAGCCGGGACAGATCCGAGCAGTACTTC
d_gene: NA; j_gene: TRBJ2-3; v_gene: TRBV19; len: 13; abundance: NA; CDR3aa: CASSGLSTDTQYF; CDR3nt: TGTGCCAGTAGTGGCTTGAGCACAGATACGCAGTATTTT
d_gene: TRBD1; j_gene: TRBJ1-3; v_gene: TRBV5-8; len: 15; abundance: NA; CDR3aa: CASSFGTGFGNTIYF; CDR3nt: TGTGCCAGCAGCTTCGGGACAGGCTTTGGAAACACCATATATTTT
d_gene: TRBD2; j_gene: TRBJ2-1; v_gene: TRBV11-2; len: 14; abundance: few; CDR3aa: CASSSIAGGNEQFF; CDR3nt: TGTGCCAGCAGCTCAATAGCGGGAGGGAATGAGCAGTTCTTC
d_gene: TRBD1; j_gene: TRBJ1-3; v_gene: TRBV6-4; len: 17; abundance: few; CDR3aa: CASSDSRTGSSGNTIYF; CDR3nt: TGTGCCAGCAGTGACTCGAGGACAGGGTCCTCTGGAAACACCATATATTTT
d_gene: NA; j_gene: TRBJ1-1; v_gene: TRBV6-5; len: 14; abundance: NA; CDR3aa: CASSYLQGNTEAFF; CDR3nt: TGTGCCAGCAGTTACTTGCAGGGGAACACTGAAGCTTTCTTT
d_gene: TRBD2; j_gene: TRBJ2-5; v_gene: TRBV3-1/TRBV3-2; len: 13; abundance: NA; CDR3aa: CAITGGAKETQYF; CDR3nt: TGTGCCATCACGGGGGGGGCCAAAGAGACCCAGTACTTC